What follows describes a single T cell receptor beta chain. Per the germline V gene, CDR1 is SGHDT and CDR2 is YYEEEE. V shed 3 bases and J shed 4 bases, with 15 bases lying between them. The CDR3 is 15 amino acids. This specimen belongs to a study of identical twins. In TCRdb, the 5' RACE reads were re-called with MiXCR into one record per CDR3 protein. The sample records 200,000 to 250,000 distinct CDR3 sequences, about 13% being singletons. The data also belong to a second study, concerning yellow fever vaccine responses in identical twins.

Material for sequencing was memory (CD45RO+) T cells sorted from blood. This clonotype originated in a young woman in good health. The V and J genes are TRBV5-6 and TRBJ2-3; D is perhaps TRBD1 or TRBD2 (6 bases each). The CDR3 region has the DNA TGTGCCAGCAGCTGGCGGGCGGGGACACCAGATACGCAGTATTTT. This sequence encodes CASSWRAGTPDTQYF.